This T cell receptor (beta chain) was obtained from a study of shared clonotypes between healthy human individuals. Original processing notes: With immunoSEQ giving junction-only sequences and no quality scores, filtering differed. Assay: immunoSEQ multiplex PCR; the TCRdb copy retains only in-frame clones and omits some. The V and J calls and clone size were taken over from that table, and D and trimming were inferred from the DNA. The sample has under 1 million clones; 92% are singletons. Naive-designated CD8 cells lacked CD45RO, were positively enriched for CCR7, and omitted terminally differentiated effector memory CD45RA+ cells. Caucasian adults living in Nashville, Tennessee, provided all samples. A note on this clone: What it binds is unknown.

The CDR3 is made up of 15 amino acids. Trimming cost V 0 bases and J 5 bases, with 13 bases left between them. Germline assignment: CDR1 MGHRA and CDR2 YSYEKL. Study outcomes and limitations: Sequencing depth was predicted to influence how clonotypes are shared among donors.

The TCR was taken from a man aged 25-45 years in good health. The sample was naive CD8+ T cells sorted from blood. This rearrangement joins TRBV4-1 to TRBJ1-1; D gene uncertain. The CDR3 sequence: CASSQDPGLRTEAFF. The CDR3 DNA sequence: TGCGCCAGCAGCCAAGACCCGGGATTACGGACTGAAGCTTTCTTT.